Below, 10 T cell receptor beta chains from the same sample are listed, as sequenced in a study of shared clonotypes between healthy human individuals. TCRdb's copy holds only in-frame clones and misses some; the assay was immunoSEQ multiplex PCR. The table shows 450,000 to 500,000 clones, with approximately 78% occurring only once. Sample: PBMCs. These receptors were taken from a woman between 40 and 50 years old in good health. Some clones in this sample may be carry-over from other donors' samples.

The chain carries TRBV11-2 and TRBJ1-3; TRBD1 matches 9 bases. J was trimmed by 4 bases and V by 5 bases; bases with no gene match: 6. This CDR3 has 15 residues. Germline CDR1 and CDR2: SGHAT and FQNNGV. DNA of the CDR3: TGTGCCAGCAGCCCGGGACAGGGTGTCGGAAACACCATATATTTT. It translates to CASSPGQGVGNTIYF. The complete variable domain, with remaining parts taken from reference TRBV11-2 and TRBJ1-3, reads EAGVAQSPRYKIIEKRQSVAFWCNPISGHATLYWYQQILGQGPKLLIQFQNNGVVDDSQLPKDRFSAERLKGVDSTLKIQPAKLEDSAVYLCASSPGQGVGNTIYFGEGSWLTVV.

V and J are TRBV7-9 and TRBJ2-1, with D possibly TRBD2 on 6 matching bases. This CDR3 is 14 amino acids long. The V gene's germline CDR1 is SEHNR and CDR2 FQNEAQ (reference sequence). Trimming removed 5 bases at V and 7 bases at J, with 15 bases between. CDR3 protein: CASSAPEGNNEQFF. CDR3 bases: TGTGCCAGCAGCGCCCCGGAGGGCAATAATGAGCAGTTCTTC.

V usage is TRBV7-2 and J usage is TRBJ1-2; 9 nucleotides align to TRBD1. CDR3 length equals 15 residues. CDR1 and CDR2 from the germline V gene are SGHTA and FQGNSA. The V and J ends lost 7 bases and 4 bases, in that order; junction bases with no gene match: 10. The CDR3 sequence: CASIAQGAAGYGYTF. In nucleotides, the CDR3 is TGTGCCAGCATCGCACAGGGGGCGGCGGGCTATGGCTACACCTTC. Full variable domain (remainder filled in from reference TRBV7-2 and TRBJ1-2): GAGVSQSPSNKVTEKGKDVELRCDPISGHTALYWYRQSLGQGLEFLIYFQGNSAPDKSGLPSDRFSAERTGGSVSTLTIQRTQQEDSAVYLCASIAQGAAGYGYTFGSGTRLTVV.

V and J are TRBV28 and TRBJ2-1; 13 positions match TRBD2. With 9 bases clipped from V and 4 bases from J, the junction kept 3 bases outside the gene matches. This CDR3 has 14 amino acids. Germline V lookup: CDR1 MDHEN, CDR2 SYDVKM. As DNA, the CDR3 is TGTGCCAGTGGGACTAGCGGGAATTACAATGAGCAGTTCTTC. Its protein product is CASGTSGNYNEQFF. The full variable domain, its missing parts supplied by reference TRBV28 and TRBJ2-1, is DVKVTQSSRYLVKRTGEKVFLECVQDMDHENMFWYRQDPGLGLRLIYFSYDVKMKEKGDIPEGYSVSREKKERFSLILESASTNQTSMYLCASGTSGNYNEQFFGPGTRLTVL.

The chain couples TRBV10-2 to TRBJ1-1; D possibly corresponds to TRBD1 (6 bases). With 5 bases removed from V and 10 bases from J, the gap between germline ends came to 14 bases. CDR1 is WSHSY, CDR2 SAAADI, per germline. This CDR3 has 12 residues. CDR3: CASSRSQGVAFF. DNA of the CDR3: TGCGCCAGCAGTCGGTCACAGGGTGTAGCTTTCTTT.

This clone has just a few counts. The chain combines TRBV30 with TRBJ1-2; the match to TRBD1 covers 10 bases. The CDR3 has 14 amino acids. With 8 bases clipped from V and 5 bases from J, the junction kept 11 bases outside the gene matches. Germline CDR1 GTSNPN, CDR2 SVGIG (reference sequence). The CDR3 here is CAQIRDRGLYGYTF. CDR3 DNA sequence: TGTGCCCAGATCCGGGACAGGGGTCTTTATGGCTACACCTTC.

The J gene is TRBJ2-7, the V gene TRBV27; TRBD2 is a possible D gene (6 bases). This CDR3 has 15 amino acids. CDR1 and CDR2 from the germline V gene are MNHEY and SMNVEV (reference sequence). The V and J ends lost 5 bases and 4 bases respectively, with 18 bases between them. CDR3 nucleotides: TGTGCCAGCAGTCCCACTCCTCGTGGGAGGTACGAGCAGTACTTC. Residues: CASSPTPRGRYEQYF.

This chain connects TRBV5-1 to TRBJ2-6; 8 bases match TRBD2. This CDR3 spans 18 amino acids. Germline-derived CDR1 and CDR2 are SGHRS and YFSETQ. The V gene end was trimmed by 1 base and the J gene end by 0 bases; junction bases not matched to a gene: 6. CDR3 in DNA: TGCGCCAGCAGCTTGAAACTAGCGGAGAACTCTGGGGCCAACGTCCTGACTTTC. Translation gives CASSLKLAENSGANVLTF.

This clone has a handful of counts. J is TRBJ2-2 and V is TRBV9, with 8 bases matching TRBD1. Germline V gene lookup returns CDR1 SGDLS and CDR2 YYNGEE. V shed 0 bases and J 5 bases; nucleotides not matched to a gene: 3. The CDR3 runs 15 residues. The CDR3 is CASSVGDRLTGELFF. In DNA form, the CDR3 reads TGTGCCAGCAGCGTAGGGGACAGGCTTACCGGGGAGCTGTTTTTT. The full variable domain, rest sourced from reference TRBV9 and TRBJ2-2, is DSGVTQTPKHLITATGQRVTLRCSPRSGDLSVYWYQQSLDQGLQFLIQYYNGEERAKGNILERFSAQQFPDLHSELNLSSLELGDSALYFCASSVGDRLTGELFFGEGSRLTVL.

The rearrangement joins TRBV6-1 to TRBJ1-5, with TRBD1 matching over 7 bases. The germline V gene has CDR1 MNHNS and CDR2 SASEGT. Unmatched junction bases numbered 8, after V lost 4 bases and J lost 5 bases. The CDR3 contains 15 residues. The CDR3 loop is CASSVTGTAHQPQHF. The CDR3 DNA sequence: TGTGCCAGCAGTGTAACCGGGACAGCCCATCAGCCCCAGCATTTT.